The following is a TCR beta chain sequence with its context. Its antigen is unknown. This table comes from immunoSEQ multiplex PCR, and its TCRdb copy is limited to in-frame clones, with some not included. The sample contains roughly 260,000 clones, over 90% of which appear only once. This sample is part of a study of T cell responses to AZD1222 COVID-19 vaccine. Findings and caveats of the study: Females made up more of the donors, who were largely white British, and clonal diversity may have come out too low. Vaccine-associated CD4 TCRs ranged over spike, dominating at 160-218 and 743-854. Repertoire sampling happened only post peak T cell response.

Germline-derived CDR1 and CDR2 are ENHRY and SYGVKD. V dropped 6 bases and J dropped 4 bases, with 10 bases sitting between them. The CDR3 is 13 amino acids. V and J are TRBV10-3 and TRBJ2-1, with D hard to call. This TCR derives from an adult in good health. The sequenced sample was peripheral blood, obtained on day 0 of AZD1222 vaccination. The CDR3 DNA sequence: TGTGCCATCAGCCTCGAACAATACAATGAGCAGTTCTTC. Translating it yields CAISLEQYNEQFF.